The clone carrying this T cell receptor (beta chain) was seen a few times. TCRdb itself ran the 5' RACE reads through MiXCR, one entry per CDR3 protein. The sample includes tens of thousands of distinct CDR3 sequences, approximately 17% of them seen just once. Germline loops: CDR1 MDHEN, CDR2 SYDVKM. The CDR3 is 14 residues long. J gave up 5 bases and V 1 base, and 4 bases lay outside the gene matches. This chain joins TRBV28 and TRBJ2-7, with 8 bases that match TRBD1. This clonotype originated in a female donor with breast cancer. The sample was naive CD4+ T cells sorted from a lymph node. Subset reported: naive CD4+ T cells, CD4+CD45RA+CD25-. Written as DNA, the CDR3 is TGTGCCAGCAGTTTATTCGACAGGGGTCACGAGCAGTACTTC. This encodes CASSLFDRGHEQYF. Looking up the rest from reference TRBV28 and TRBJ2-7 gives the full variable domain: DVKVTQSSRYLVKRTGEKVFLECVQDMDHENMFWYRQDPGLGLRLIYFSYDVKMKEKGDIPEGYSVSREKKERFSLILESASTNQTSMYLCASSLFDRGHEQYFGPGTRLTVT.